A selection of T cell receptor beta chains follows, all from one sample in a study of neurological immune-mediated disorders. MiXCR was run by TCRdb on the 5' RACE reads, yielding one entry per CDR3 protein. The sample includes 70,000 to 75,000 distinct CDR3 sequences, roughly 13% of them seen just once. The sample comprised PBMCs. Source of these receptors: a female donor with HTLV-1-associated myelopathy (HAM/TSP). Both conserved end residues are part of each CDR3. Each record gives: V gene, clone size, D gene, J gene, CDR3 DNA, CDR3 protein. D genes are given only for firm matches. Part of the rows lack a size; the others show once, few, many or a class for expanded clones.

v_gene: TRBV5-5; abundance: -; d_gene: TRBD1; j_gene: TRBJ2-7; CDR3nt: TGTGCCAGCAGCTTCAGACAGGGGGCTTACGAGCAGTACTTC; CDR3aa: CASSFRQGAYEQYF
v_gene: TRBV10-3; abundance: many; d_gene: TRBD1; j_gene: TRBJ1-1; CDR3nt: TGTGCCATCAGCGACCGGGACAGCTCTGAAGCTTTCTTT; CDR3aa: CAISDRDSSEAFF
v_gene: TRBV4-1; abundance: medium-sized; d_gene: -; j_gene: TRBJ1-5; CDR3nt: TGCGCCAGCAGCCAAGACCTTCGGGACCAGCCCCAGCATTTT; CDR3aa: CASSQDLRDQPQHF
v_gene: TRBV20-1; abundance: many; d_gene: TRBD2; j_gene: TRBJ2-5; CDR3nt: TGCAGTGCTCCCGGGACTAGCGGGGGGGCCGTCGAGACCCAGTACTTC; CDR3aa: CSAPGTSGGAVETQYF
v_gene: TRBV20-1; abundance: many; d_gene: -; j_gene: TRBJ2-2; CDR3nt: TGCAGTGCCCCCCGAGAATACACCGGGGAGCTGTTTTTT; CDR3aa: CSAPREYTGELFF
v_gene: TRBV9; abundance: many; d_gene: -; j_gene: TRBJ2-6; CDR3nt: TGTGCCAGCAGCGCTATAAAGGTCACCTCTGGGGCCAACGTCCTGACTTTC; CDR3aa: CASSAIKVTSGANVLTF
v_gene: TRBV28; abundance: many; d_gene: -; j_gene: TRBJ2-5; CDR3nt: TGTGCCAGCAGTCTCGGGATTGAAGAGACCCAGTACTTC; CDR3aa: CASSLGIEETQYF
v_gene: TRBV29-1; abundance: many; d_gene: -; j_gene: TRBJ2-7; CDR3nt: TGCAGCGTAGTGGGGGTCGAGGGTACTGGGGATCCATACGAGCAGTACTTC; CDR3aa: CSVVGVEGTGDPYEQYF
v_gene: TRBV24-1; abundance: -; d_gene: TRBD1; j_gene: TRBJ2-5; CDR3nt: TGTGCCACCAGTGACCTGGGACAGGGGGCGAGGGAGACCCAGTACTTC; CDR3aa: CATSDLGQGARETQYF
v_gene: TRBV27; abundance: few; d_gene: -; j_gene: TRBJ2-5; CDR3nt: TGTGCCAGCAAGAAACAGAGCCAAGAGACCCAGTACTTC; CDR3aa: CASKKQSQETQYF
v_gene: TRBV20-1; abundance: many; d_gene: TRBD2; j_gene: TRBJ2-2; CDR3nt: TGCAGTGCTAGAGATGGTCTAGCGGGGGGGATCACCGGGGAGCTGTTTTTT; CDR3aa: CSARDGLAGGITGELFF
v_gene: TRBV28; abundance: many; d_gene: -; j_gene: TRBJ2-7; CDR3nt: TGTGCCAGCAGTTTATCGGGGGTTAGGGCCTACGAGCAGTACTTC; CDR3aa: CASSLSGVRAYEQYF
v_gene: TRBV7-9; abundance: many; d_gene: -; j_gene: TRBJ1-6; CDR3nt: TGTGCCAGCAGGGCACAGTCGAGTAATTCACCCCTCCACTTT; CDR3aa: CASRAQSSNSPLHF
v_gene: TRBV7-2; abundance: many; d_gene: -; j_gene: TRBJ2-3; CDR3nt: TGTGCCGCCTCAACATGGGCCGCAGATACGCAGTATTTT; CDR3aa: CAASTWAADTQYF
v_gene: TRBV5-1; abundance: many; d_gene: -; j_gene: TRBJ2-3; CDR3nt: TGCGCCAGCAGCTTGGCGTGGGACTTGACAGATACGCAGTATTTT; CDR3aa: CASSLAWDLTDTQYF
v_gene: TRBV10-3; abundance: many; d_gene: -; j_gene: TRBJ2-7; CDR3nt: TGTGCCATCAGTGCTGGGGCGGGGGCAGCCTACGAGCAGTACTTC; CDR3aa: CAISAGAGAAYEQYF
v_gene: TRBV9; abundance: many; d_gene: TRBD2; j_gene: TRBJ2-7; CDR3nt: TGTGCCAGCAGCACCACTAGCGGAACCTACGAGCAGTACTTC; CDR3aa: CASSTTSGTYEQYF
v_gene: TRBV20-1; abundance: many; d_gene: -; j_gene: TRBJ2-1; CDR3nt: TGCAGTGTTGAGAAGAGATACAATGAGCAGTTCTTC; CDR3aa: CSVEKRYNEQFF
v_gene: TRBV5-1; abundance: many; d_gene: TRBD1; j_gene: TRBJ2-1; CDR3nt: TGCGCCAGCAGCTTGGGGACAGGAGTTAATGAGCAGTTCTTC; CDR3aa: CASSLGTGVNEQFF
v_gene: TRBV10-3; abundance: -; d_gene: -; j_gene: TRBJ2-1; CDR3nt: TGTGCCTCTAGCCCTGGACTCGCTCAAGAGACCCAGTTCTTC; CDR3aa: CASSPGLAQETQFF
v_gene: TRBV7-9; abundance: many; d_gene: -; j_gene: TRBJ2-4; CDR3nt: TGTGCCAGCAGTCTCAGACAGGCCAAAAACATTCAGTACTTC; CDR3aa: CASSLRQAKNIQYF
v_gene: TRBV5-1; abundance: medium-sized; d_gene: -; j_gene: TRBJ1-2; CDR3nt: TGCGCCAGCAGCTTGGAGGTGGGATCCTATGGCTACACCTTC; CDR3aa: CASSLEVGSYGYTF
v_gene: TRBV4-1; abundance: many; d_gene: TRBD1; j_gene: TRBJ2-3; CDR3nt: TGCGCCAGCAGCCGGCCGGACAGGAAATCCACAGATACGCAGTATTTT; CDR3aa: CASSRPDRKSTDTQYF
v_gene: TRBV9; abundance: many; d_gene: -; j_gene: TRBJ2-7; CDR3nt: TGTGCCAGCAGCCCACAGTCATACCAATACGAGCAGTACTTC; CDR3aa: CASSPQSYQYEQYF
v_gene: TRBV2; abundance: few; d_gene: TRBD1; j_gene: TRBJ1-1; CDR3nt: TGTGCCAGCAGGGGGGACAGCCGGAACACTGAAGCTTTCTTT; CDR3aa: CASRGDSRNTEAFF
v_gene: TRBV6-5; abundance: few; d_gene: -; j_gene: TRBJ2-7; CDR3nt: TGTGCCAGCAGACCTGGAGGGGGGGTCTACGAGCAGTACTTC; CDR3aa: CASRPGGGVYEQYF
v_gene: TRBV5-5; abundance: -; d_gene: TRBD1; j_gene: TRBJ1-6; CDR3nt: TGTACCAGCAGATTGGATGGACAGGGGAATTCACCCCTCCACTTT; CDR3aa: CTSRLDGQGNSPLHF
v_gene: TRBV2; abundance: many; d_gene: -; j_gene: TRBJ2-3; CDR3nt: TGTGCCAGCAGGGAAAACAGAATTACGCAGTATTTT; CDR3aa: CASRENRITQYF
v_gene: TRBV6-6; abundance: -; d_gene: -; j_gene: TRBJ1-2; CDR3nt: TGTGCCAGCAGTTACCCGGGAGGGTATGGCTACACCTTC; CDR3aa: CASSYPGGYGYTF
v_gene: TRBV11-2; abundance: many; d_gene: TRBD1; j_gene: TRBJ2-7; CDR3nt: TGTGCCAGCAGCTTACGGCTACAGGGGGCGTTCCACGAGCAGTACTTC; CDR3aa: CASSLRLQGAFHEQYF
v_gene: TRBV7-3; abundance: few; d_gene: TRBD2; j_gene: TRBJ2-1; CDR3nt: TGTGCCAGCAGCTTAACGGTCGGGGGGGCCGCCTACAATGAGCAGTTCTTC; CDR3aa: CASSLTVGGAAYNEQFF
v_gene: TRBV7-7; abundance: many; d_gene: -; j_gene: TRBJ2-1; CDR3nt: TGTGCCAGCAGCCCCACGGGGGAGGATGAGCAGTTCTTC; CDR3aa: CASSPTGEDEQFF